Shown below are 30 T cell receptor beta chains from a single sample sequenced in a study of blood T cell repertoires in COVID-19. TCRdb's copy holds only in-frame clones and misses some; the assay was immunoSEQ multiplex PCR. The table lists approximately 49,000 clones, approximately 90% of them singletons. Sequencing was carried out using peripheral blood. These receptors were collected from a man aged 50 to 60 with acute or convalescent COVID-19.

In its sample, this clone was seen a few times. The V gene is TRBV9, the J gene TRBJ2-2, with a weak D call TRBD2 (5 bases). Germline lookup yields CDR1 SGDLS and CDR2 YYNGEE. Trimming took 4 bases from V and 0 from J, leaving 10 bases between them. CDR3 length: 15 residues. The CDR3 DNA is TGTGCCAGCAGCCTCCAGCGGTCGAACACCGGGGAGCTGTTTTTT. It translates to CASSLQRSNTGELFF.

The chain links TRBV7-8 to TRBJ1-6; 8 nucleotides align to TRBD1. Germline V gene sequence: CDR1 SGHVS, CDR2 FQNEAQ. Losses at the gene ends were 7 bases for V and 5 bases for J; bases not matched to a gene: 7. The CDR3 length is 15 residues. As DNA, the CDR3 is TGTGCCAGCACCCCCAACAGGGGGGATAATTCACCCCTCCACTTT. It is translated as CASTPNRGDNSPLHF.

The chain recombines TRBV29-1 with TRBJ2-1, with TRBD1 matching over 8 bases. Trimming cost V 6 bases and J 3 bases; bases outside gene matches: 4. This CDR3 is 13 amino acids long. Germline CDR1 and CDR2: SQVTM and ANQGSEA. In DNA form, the CDR3 reads TGCAGCGTCCCAGGGGGCGGCTACAATGAGCAGTTCTTC. Amino acid sequence: CSVPGGGYNEQFF.

The V call is TRBV6-5, the J call TRBJ1-5, with 8 bases aligning to TRBD1. The V gene's germline CDR1 is MNHEY and CDR2 SVGAGI. This CDR3 is 16 amino acids long. The junction had 2 bases not matched to a gene; V was cut back by 0 bases and J by 1 base. CDR3 sequence (DNA): TGTGCCAGCAGTTACTCGGGGACAGGAAGCAATCAGCCCCAGCATTTT. Translating it yields CASSYSGTGSNQPQHF.

The V gene is TRBV7-8, the J gene TRBJ1-2; a possible D gene is TRBD1 (5 bases). The CDR3 has 16 amino acids. Trimming took off 2 bases at V and 5 bases at J, with 18 bases between the two ends. CDR1 SGHVS and CDR2 FQNEAQ come from the germline V gene. CDR3 loop: CASSLSAGQLIYGYTF. DNA for the CDR3: TGTGCCAGCAGCTTAAGTGCAGGACAACTAATATATGGCTACACCTTC.

The rearrangement uses TRBV18 and TRBJ1-2, with no clear D. This CDR3 has 13 residues. The V gene lost 3 bases and the J gene lost 2 bases, with 7 bases spanning the gap. CDR1 and CDR2 from the germline V gene are KGHSH and LQKENI. The CDR3 loop reads CASSPNSNYGYTF. The CDR3 nucleotides read TGTGCCAGCTCACCGAACAGCAACTATGGCTACACCTTC.

This clone was observed a single time. The V and J genes are TRBV3-1 (or the pseudogene TRBV3-2) and TRBJ1-1; D is unresolved. The CDR3 contains 12 residues. With 2 bases removed from V and 7 bases from J, the gap between germline ends came to 8 bases. Germline lookup yields CDR1 LGHDT and CDR2 YNNKEL (reference sequence). The CDR3 DNA sequence: TGTGCCAGCAGCCAATCGCGTGTTGAAGCTTTCTTT. It is translated as CASSQSRVEAFF.

The V call is TRBV30, the J call TRBJ2-3, with D tentatively TRBD2 (7 bases). This CDR3 contains 16 residues. Germline values: CDR1 GTSNPN, CDR2 SVGIG (reference sequence). The V and J ends lost 5 bases and 0 bases respectively, with 18 bases between them. CDR3 coding DNA: TGTGCCTGGGGGGGGCAAGCGGGGAGCAGCACAGATACGCAGTATTTT. It translates to CAWGGQAGSSTDTQYF.

The chain combines TRBV7-2 with TRBJ1-3; D gene ambiguous. The CDR3 is 15 amino acids. V gave up 8 bases and J gave up 4 bases, with 18 bases separating them. The germline V gene encodes CDR1 SGHTA and CDR2 FQGNSA. CDR3 DNA: TGTGCCAGCTCACACGAGCTGTGGGAGGGAAACACCATATATTTT. Protein sequence: CASSHELWEGNTIYF. Using reference TRBV7-2 and TRBJ1-3 for the parts outside the CDR3, the full variable domain is GAGVSQSPSNKVTEKGKDVELRCDPISGHTALYWYRQSLGQGLEFLIYFQGNSAPDKSGLPSDRFSAERTGGSVSTLTIQRTQQEDSAVYLCASSHELWEGNTIYFGEGSWLTVV.

This chain joins TRBV5-5 and TRBJ2-7, with 7 bases aligning to TRBD2. With V trimmed by 4 bases and J by 2 bases, 15 bases remained unmatched. The CDR3 totals 17 residues. Germline CDR1 SGHKS, CDR2 YYEKEE (reference sequence). The CDR3 bases are TGTGCCAGCAGCACCGGACTAGGCCGGGAGAGGACCTACGAGCAGTACTTC. This gives the protein CASSTGLGRERTYEQYF.

The genes are TRBV19 and TRBJ1-1; D remains ambiguous. V lost 5 bases and J 2 bases, leaving 12 bases between the germline ends. The CDR3 consists of 14 residues. The germline V gene has CDR1 LNHDA and CDR2 SQIVND (reference sequence). The CDR3 loop is CASSGRGRNTEAFF. The DNA for the CDR3 is TGTGCCAGTAGTGGGAGAGGGAGAAACACTGAAGCTTTCTTT. Combining the CDR3 with reference TRBV19 and TRBJ1-1 gives the whole variable domain DGGITQSPKYLFRKEGQNVTLSCEQNLNHDAMYWYRQDPGQGLRLIYYSQIVNDFQKGDIAEGYSVSREKKESFPLTVTSAQKNPTAFYLCASSGRGRNTEAFFGQGTRLTVV.

The V gene is TRBV11-1, the J gene TRBJ1-5; D gene ambiguous. Germline V gene sequence: CDR1 SGHAT, CDR2 FQDESV (reference sequence). There are 15 residues in the CDR3. V was pared by 1 base and J by 0 bases, with 7 bases between. CDR3 in amino acids: CASSLGTNSNQPQHF. The CDR3 DNA follows: TGTGCCAGCAGCTTAGGAACAAATAGCAATCAGCCCCAGCATTTT.

This clone was detected once. The J gene is TRBJ1-1, the V gene TRBV14; D uncertain. Germline assignment: CDR1 SGHDN and CDR2 FVKESK. V was clipped by 8 bases and J by 2 bases, with 9 bases between them. The CDR3 runs to 12 residues. CDR3 protein: CASDSRNTEAFF. The CDR3 region has the DNA TGTGCCAGCGACTCCCGTAACACTGAAGCTTTCTTT.

This sequence joins TRBV2 and TRBJ1-2; possible D gene TRBD1, 6 bases. This CDR3 spans 15 amino acids. CDR1 and CDR2 from the germline V gene are SNHLY and FYNNEI. V lost 7 bases to trimming and J lost 5 bases, with 20 bases between them. The CDR3 DNA sequence: TGTGCCAGCATAGACAGGCCCCGGGGTTTTTATGGCTACACCTTC. Its protein product is CASIDRPRGFYGYTF.

V gene TRBV28 combines with J gene TRBJ2-7, with 9 bases lining up with TRBD2. CDR3 size: 16 residues. V shed 3 bases, J shed 6 bases, and the junction held 12 bases outside the gene matches. The V gene's germline CDR1 is MDHEN and CDR2 SYDVKM. In DNA form, the CDR3 reads TGTGCCAGCAGTTTGCGGCTAGCGGGATTGGGGGCCGAGCAGTACTTC. Translation: CASSLRLAGLGAEQYF.

The CDR3 here is CASSQDNIGVGYNEQFF. DNA for the CDR3: TGTGCCAGCAGCCAAGATAATATCGGGGTAGGATACAATGAGCAGTTCTTC. The chain links TRBV3-1 (or the pseudogene TRBV3-2) to TRBJ2-1, with a tentative D call TRBD2 (5 bases). The germline gives CDR1 LGHDT, CDR2 YNNKEL (reference sequence). Trimming removed 0 bases at V and 4 bases at J, with 16 bases between. The CDR3 spans 17 residues.

The V gene is TRBV11-2, the J gene TRBJ1-2; TRBD1 matches at 7 bases. Looked up from germline, CDR1 is SGHAT and CDR2 is FQNNGV. The junction had 10 bases not matched to a gene; V was cut back by 5 bases and J by 7 bases. The CDR3 is made up of 14 amino acids. The CDR3 DNA reads TGTGCCAGCAGCATGATGACAGGGAAAAGTGGCTACACCTTC. Amino acids: CASSMMTGKSGYTF.

V and J are TRBV5-1 and TRBJ1-1; 8 nucleotides match TRBD1. The V gene's germline CDR1 is SGHRS and CDR2 YFSETQ. There are 14 residues in the CDR3. With 4 bases clipped from V and 4 bases from J, the junction kept 6 bases outside the gene matches. The CDR3 DNA follows: TGCGCCAGCAGCACCGGACAGGGTGCCACTGAAGCTTTCTTT. As protein: CASSTGQGATEAFF. Combining the CDR3 with reference TRBV5-1 and TRBJ1-1 gives the whole variable domain KAGVTQTPRYLIKTRGQQVTLSCSPISGHRSVSWYQQTPGQGLQFLFEYFSETQRNKGNFPGRFSGRQFSNSRSEMNVSTLELGDSALYLCASSTGQGATEAFFGQGTRLTVV.

V and J are TRBV10-2 and TRBJ2-3; TRBD2 agrees at 12 bases. The junction had 10 bases not matched to a gene; V was cut back by 3 bases and J by 6 bases. From germline, CDR1 is WSHSY and CDR2 SAAADI. CDR3 length equals 17 residues. CDR3 sequence (DNA): TGCGCCAGCAGTGACCCTTGGACTAGCGGGGCGCGGGATACGCAGTATTTT. It is translated as CASSDPWTSGARDTQYF.

V gene TRBV18 combines with J gene TRBJ2-1; TRBD1 agrees at 9 bases. From germline, CDR1 is KGHSH and CDR2 LQKENI. The CDR3 has 15 amino acids. V dropped 2 bases and J dropped 8; count of bases not matched to a gene: 7. CDR3 bases: TGTGCCAGCTCACCATCGGACAGGGGATGGGATGAGCAGTTCTTC. Translating it yields CASSPSDRGWDEQFF.

V is TRBV27 and J is TRBJ2-1; the match to TRBD2 covers 12 bases. V shed 4 bases and J 0 bases; nucleotides not matched to a gene: 4. CDR1 and CDR2 (germline): MNHEY, SMNVEV (reference sequence). The CDR3 extends over 17 amino acids. CDR3 sequence (DNA): TGTGCCAGCAGTTCCGGACTAGCGGGACCCTCCTACAATGAGCAGTTCTTC. It yields the protein CASSSGLAGPSYNEQFF.

The chain couples TRBV14 to TRBJ1-5; D not resolved. Trimming took 1 base from V and 2 from J, leaving 6 bases between them. This CDR3 comprises 14 residues. In germline, CDR1 is SGHDN, CDR2 FVKESK. Here the CDR3 reads CASSQGGGNQPQHF. The CDR3 nucleotides read TGTGCCAGCAGCCAAGGGGGAGGCAATCAGCCCCAGCATTTT.

The rearrangement joins TRBV5-6 to TRBJ2-4; 7 bases are a match to TRBD1. The ends lost 5 bases at V and 6 bases at J; junction bases unmatched: 8. The CDR3 runs 14 residues. Per germline, CDR1 SGHDT and CDR2 YYEEEE. The CDR3 DNA is TGTGCCAGCAGACTACAGGGGAGTGGAAACATTCAGTACTTC. Translated: CASRLQGSGNIQYF.

The chain employs TRBV7-9 and TRBJ1-1; a possible D gene is TRBD1 (5 bases). The CDR3 has 13 residues. Trimming stripped 5 bases from V and 2 bases from J, with 9 bases between. Germline assignment: CDR1 SEHNR and CDR2 FQNEAQ (reference sequence). In DNA, the CDR3 is TGTGCCAGCAGCCGACAGACTAACACTGAAGCTTTCTTT. Protein sequence: CASSRQTNTEAFF. Together with reference TRBV7-9 and TRBJ1-1, the CDR3 gives the full variable domain: DTGVSQNPRHKITKRGQNVTFRCDPISEHNRLYWYRQTLGQGPEFLTYFQNEAQLEKSRLLSDRFSAERPKGSFSTLEIQRTEQGDSAMYLCASSRQTNTEAFFGQGTRLTVV.

The chain uses TRBV7-9 and TRBJ2-7; D call uncertain. Germline V CDR1 and CDR2: SEHNR, FQNEAQ (reference sequence). V shed 0 bases and J shed 7 bases, with 7 bases lying between them. This CDR3 region has 12 residues. The CDR3 here is CASSLAFLEQYF. The DNA for the CDR3 is TGTGCCAGCAGCTTAGCGTTTCTGGAGCAGTACTTC.

The genes are TRBV30 and TRBJ2-5, with D possibly matching TRBD1 (6 bases). Germline lookup yields CDR1 GTSNPN and CDR2 SVGIG (reference sequence). V was trimmed by 4 bases and J by 1 base, leaving 10 bases between them. The CDR3 is 13 residues long. The CDR3 DNA reads TGTGCCTGGAAAGAGACAGGCCAAGAGACCCAGTACTTC. The encoded protein is CAWKETGQETQYF.

The chain uses TRBV19 and TRBJ2-5; weak D call: TRBD1 (6 bases). Trimming removed 5 bases from V and 4 bases from J, with 17 bases in between. Germline CDR1 and CDR2: LNHDA and SQIVND (reference sequence). This CDR3 spans 15 amino acids. The CDR3 DNA is TGTGCCAGTAGTTACGGACAGACGTACAGAGAGACCCAGTACTTC. This codes for CASSYGQTYRETQYF.

The J gene is TRBJ1-3, the V gene TRBV30, with TRBD1 identical over 7 bases. With 3 bases clipped from V and 0 bases from J, the junction kept 5 bases outside the gene matches. Germline CDR1 and CDR2: GTSNPN and SVGIG (reference sequence). The CDR3 has 15 residues. This CDR3 is CAWRRDSASGNTIYF. The DNA of the CDR3 is TGTGCCTGGAGGAGGGACAGCGCCTCTGGAAACACCATATATTTT.

This chain joins TRBV24-1 and TRBJ1-6; D is unresolved. The CDR3 spans 13 residues. Trimming stripped 3 bases from V and 7 bases from J, with 6 bases between. The germline gives CDR1 KGHDR, CDR2 SFDVKD. The CDR3 nucleotides read TGTGCCACCAGTGATGACGGGAATTCACCCCTCCACTTT. Its translation: CATSDDGNSPLHF.

The rearrangement links TRBV6-5 to TRBJ2-7, with 10 bases aligning to TRBD1. Losses at the gene ends were 5 bases for V and 2 bases for J; bases not matched to a gene: 6. This CDR3 comprises 15 residues. CDR1 and CDR2 (germline): MNHEY, SVGAGI. CDR3 DNA sequence: TGTGCCAGCAGTCCCGGGGGACAGGGGACCTACGAGCAGTACTTC. It is translated as CASSPGGQGTYEQYF.